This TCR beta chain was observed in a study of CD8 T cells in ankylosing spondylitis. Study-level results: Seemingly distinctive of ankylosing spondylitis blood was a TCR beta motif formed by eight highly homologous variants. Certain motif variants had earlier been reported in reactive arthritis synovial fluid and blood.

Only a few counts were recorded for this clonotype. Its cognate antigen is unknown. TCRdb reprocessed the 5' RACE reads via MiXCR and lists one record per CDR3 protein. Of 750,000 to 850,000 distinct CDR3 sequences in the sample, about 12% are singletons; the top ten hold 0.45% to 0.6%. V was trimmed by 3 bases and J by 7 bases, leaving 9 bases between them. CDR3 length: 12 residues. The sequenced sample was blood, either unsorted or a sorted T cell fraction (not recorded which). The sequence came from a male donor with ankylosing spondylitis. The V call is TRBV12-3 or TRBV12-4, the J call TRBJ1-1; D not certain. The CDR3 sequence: CASSLIGREAFF. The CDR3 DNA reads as TGTGCCAGCAGTTTGATAGGGCGTGAAGCTTTCTTT.